The present T cell receptor beta chain was sequenced within a study of Graves' ophthalmopathy and Graves' hyperthyroidism. The sample holds a few counts of this clonotype. Deletions cut 4 bases from V and 0 bases from J, with 17 bases between. This CDR3 has 17 amino acids. CDR1 and CDR2 from the germline V gene are SGHRS and YFSETQ. TCR beta CDR3 regions were amplified from RNA transcripts. Following a first-round RT-PCR that used HTBI primers, a second-round multiplex PCR was carried out. TCRdb passed the multiplex PCR reads through MiXCR, listing each CDR3 protein once. The table records approximately 15,000 distinct CDR3 sequences, 46% of them present only once.

Source material: peripheral blood. The sequence was collected from a woman in her 40s with stable Graves' hyperthyroidism. The chain links TRBV5-1 to TRBJ1-3, with D unresolved. This CDR3 is CASSLHDSRSSGNTIYF. DNA for the CDR3: TGCGCCAGCAGCCTCCACGATTCCAGGAGCTCTGGAAACACCATATATTTT.